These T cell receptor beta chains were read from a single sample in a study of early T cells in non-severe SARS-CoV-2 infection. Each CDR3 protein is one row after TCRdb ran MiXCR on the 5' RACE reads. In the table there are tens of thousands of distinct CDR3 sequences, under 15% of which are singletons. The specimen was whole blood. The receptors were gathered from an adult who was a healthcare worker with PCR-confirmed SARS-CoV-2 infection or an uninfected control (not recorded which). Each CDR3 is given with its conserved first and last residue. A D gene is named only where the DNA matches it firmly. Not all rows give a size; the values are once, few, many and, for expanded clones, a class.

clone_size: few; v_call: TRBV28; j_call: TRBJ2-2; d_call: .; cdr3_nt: TGTGCCAGCAGTTTAACCATCCTAGCCGGGGAGCTGTTTTTT; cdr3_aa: CASSLTILAGELFF
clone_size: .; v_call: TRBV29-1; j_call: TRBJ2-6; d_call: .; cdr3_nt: TGCAGCGCCGGAGACTCTGGGGCCAACGTCCTGACTTTC; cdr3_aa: CSAGDSGANVLTF
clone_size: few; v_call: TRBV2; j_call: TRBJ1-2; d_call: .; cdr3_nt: TGTGCCAGCAGTGAGACGGGGAGAGGCTATGGCTACACCTTC; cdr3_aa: CASSETGRGYGYTF
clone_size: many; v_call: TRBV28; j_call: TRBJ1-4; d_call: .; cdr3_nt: TGTGCCAGCAGTTTGCTGTTTAATAATGAAAAACTGTTTTTT; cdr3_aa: CASSLLFNNEKLFF
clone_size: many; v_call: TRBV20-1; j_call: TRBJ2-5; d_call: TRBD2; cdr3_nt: TGCAGTGCTATCACGGGAGGCCAAGAGACCCAGTACTTC; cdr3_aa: CSAITGGQETQYF
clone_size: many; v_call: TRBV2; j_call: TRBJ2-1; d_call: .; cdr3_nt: TGTGCCAGCAGAGCAGGGGACTCCTACAATGAGCAGTTCTTC; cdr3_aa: CASRAGDSYNEQFF
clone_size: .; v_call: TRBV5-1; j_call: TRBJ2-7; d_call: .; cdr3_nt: TGCGCCAGCAGCTTAACCCAGGGGAATACCTACGAGCAGTACTTC; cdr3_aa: CASSLTQGNTYEQYF
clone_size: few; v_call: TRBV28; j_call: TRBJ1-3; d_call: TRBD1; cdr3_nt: TGTGCCAGCAGTTCCATGACAGGGACTGGAAACACCATATATTTT; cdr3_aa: CASSSMTGTGNTIYF
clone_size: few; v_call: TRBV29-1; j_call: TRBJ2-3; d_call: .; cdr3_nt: TGCAGCGTTGATAGTTGGGAGACAGATACGCAGTATTTT; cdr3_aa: CSVDSWETDTQYF
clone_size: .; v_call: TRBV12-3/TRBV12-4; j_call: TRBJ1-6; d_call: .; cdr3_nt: TGTGCCAGCAGTGGAGGGACAACTTATAATTCACCCCTCCACTTT; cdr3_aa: CASSGGTTYNSPLHF
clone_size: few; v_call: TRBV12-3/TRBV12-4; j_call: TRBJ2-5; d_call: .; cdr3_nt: TGTGCCAGCAGTTCTGTCGAAGAGACCCAGTACTTC; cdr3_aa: CASSSVEETQYF
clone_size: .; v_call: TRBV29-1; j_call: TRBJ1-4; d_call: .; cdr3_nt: TGCAGCGTTGGTGCAACTAATGAAAAACTGTTTTTT; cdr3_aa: CSVGATNEKLFF
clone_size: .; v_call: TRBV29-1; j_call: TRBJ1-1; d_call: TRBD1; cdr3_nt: TGCAGCGTCACGACCGGGACAGGGGTGGCCATGAACACTGAAGCTTTCTTT; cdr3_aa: CSVTTGTGVAMNTEAFF
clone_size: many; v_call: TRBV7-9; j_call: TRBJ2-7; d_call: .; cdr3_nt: TGTGCCAGCAGCCCAGGACAGCGCTCCTACGAGCAGTACTTC; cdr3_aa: CASSPGQRSYEQYF
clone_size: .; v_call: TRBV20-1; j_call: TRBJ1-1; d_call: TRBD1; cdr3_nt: TGCAGTGCTAGAGGGGGACAGGGCACTGAAGCTTTCTTT; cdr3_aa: CSARGGQGTEAFF
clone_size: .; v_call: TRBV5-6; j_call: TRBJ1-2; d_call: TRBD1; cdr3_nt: TGTGCCAGCGGACACAGGGGCGGCTATGGCTACACCTTC; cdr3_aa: CASGHRGGYGYTF
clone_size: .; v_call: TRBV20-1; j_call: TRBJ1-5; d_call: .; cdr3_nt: TGCAGTGCGGACTCCGAGACCAGCAATCAGCCCCAGCATTTT; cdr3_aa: CSADSETSNQPQHF
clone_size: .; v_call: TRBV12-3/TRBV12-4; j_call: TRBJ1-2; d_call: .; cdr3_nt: TGTGCCAGCCGGCCGGGGGCAGAGGACTACACCTTC; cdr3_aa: CASRPGAEDYTF
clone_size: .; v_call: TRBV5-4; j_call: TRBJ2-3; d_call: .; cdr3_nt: TGTGCCAGCAGCTCAGGGGATATGACAGATACGCAGTATTTT; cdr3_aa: CASSSGDMTDTQYF
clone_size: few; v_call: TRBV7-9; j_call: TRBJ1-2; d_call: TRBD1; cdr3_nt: TGTGCCAGCAGCCGCGGGGGACAGGGAGATGGCTACACCTTC; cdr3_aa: CASSRGGQGDGYTF
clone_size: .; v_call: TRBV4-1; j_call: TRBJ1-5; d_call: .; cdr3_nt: TGCGCCAGCAGCCAAGACACACGCCAGAATCAGCCCCAGCATTTT; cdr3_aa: CASSQDTRQNQPQHF
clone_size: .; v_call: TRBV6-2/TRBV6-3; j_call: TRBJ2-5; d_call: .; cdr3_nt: TGTGCCAGCAGTTCGGGGACTTTATTCGGGACCCAGTACTTC; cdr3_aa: CASSSGTLFGTQYF
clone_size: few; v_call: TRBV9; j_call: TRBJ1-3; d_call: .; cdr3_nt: TGTGCCAGCAGCGCTTCTGGAAACACCATATATTTT; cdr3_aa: CASSASGNTIYF
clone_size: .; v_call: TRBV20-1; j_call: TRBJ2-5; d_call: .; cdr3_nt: TGCAGTGCGCCCGACTTTGCGGAGACCCAGTACTTC; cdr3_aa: CSAPDFAETQYF
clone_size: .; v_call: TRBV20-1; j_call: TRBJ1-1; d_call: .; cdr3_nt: TGCAGTGCTAGAGATCTCGGGAACACTGAAGCTTTCTTT; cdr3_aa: CSARDLGNTEAFF
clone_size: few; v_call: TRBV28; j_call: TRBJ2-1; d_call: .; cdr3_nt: TGTGCCAGCAGTCCCCCAGGGCTCTCCTACAATGAGCAGTTCTTC; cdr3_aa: CASSPPGLSYNEQFF
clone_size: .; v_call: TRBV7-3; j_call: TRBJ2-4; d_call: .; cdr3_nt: TGTGCCAGCAGCTTATACCGCGGAAACATTCAGTACTTC; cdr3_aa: CASSLYRGNIQYF
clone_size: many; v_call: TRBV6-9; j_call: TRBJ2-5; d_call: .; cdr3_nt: TGTGCCAGCGCGGAGACCCAGTACTTC; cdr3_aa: CASAETQYF
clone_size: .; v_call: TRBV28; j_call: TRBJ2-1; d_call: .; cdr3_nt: TGTGCCAGCAGTTCGGAGGGCCTCAATGAGCAGTTCTTC; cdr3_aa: CASSSEGLNEQFF
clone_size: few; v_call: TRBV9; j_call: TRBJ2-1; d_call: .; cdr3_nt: TGTGCCAGCAGCCAAGACCCCAATGAGCAGTTCTTC; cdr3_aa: CASSQDPNEQFF
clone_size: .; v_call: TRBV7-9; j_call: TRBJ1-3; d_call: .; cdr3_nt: TGTGCCAGCAGCTTCAGGACGGCTGGAAACACCATATATTTT; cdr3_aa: CASSFRTAGNTIYF